Listed here are 27 T cell receptor beta chains from one sample, sequenced in a study of blood T cell repertoires in COVID-19. Profiling relied on immunoSEQ multiplex PCR, and the TCRdb table lists in-frame clones only, not all of them. Altogether more than 110,000 clones are present, over 65% being singletons, with the ten largest covering 4.5% to 5%. Source material: peripheral blood. These receptors all come from an elderly woman with active or convalescent COVID-19.

This clone was seen only a few times. The rearrangement uses TRBV28 and TRBJ1-5, with D possibly matching TRBD1 (6 bases). Germline V gives CDR1 MDHEN, CDR2 SYDVKM. The length of the CDR3 is 14 residues. Trimming left V 5 bases short and J 4 bases short, with 12 bases between. The CDR3 is CASSIGGKNQPQHF. DNA of the CDR3: TGTGCCAGCAGTATAGGGGGAAAGAATCAGCCCCAGCATTTT.

The rearrangement links TRBV12-3 or TRBV12-4 to TRBJ2-3; tentatively, D is TRBD2 (5 bases). Trimming stripped 5 bases from V and 6 bases from J, with 12 bases between. There are 13 residues in the CDR3. CDR3 in amino acids: CASSRARGDTQYF. The CDR3 bases are TGTGCCAGCAGTCGAGCAAGAGGGGATACGCAGTATTTT.

The V and J genes are TRBV7-3 and TRBJ2-1; a possible D gene is TRBD2 (5 bases). The germline CDR1 and CDR2 sequences are SGHTA and FQGTGA. Deletions cut 4 bases from V and 8 bases from J, with 18 bases between. There are 15 residues in the CDR3. As DNA, the CDR3 is TGTGCCAGCAGCTCCTCTTTAGCGAGTTTTGATGAGCAGTTCTTC. It is translated as CASSSSLASFDEQFF.

Worth noting for this clone: This sample also contains other DNA sequences that code for the same CDR3. The V call is TRBV5-6, the J call TRBJ1-1; D gene ambiguous. Germline assignment: CDR1 SGHDT and CDR2 YYEEEE. This CDR3 is built from 13 residues. Trimming shortened V by 3 bases and J by 3 bases, and 9 bases separated the two germline ends. DNA of the CDR3: TGTGCCAGCAGCTGGAGAGGTCACACTGAAGCTTTCTTT. Protein: CASSWRGHTEAFF.

The chain is built from TRBV28 and TRBJ2-1; 7 positions agree with TRBD1. The CDR3 contains 13 residues. V lost 6 bases to trimming and J lost 12 bases; unmatched junction nucleotides: 11. Germline V gives CDR1 MDHEN, CDR2 SYDVKM. The CDR3 region is CASRSGDRDGQFF. The CDR3 nucleotides read TGTGCCAGCAGGTCCGGTGACAGGGACGGGCAGTTCTTC.

The chain is built from TRBV4-2 and TRBJ2-1; 13 positions agree with TRBD2. This CDR3 comprises 20 residues. From germline, CDR1 is LGHNA and CDR2 YNFKEQ. The J segment lost 3 bases and the V segment lost 0 bases, leaving 11 bases of the junction unmatched. CDR3 loop: CASSQDSRLAGGLVYNEQFF. In nucleotides, the CDR3 is TGTGCCAGCAGCCAAGATTCTAGACTAGCGGGGGGACTAGTCTACAATGAGCAGTTCTTC.

The chain couples TRBV18 to TRBJ1-4, with 7 bases lining up with TRBD1. This CDR3 comprises 16 residues. The junction had 9 bases not matched to a gene; V was cut back by 3 bases and J by 5 bases. In germline, CDR1 is KGHSH, CDR2 LQKENI. The CDR3 is CASSPNLGQSNEKLFF. The CDR3 DNA follows: TGTGCCAGCTCACCGAACTTGGGACAGTCAAATGAAAAACTGTTTTTT.

The chain uses TRBV5-1 and TRBJ1-1, with D perhaps TRBD1 (5 bases). The CDR3 loop spans 15 amino acids. Germline V gene data show CDR1 as SGHRS and CDR2 as YFSETQ. V lost 0 bases and J 1 base, leaving 10 bases between the germline ends. CDR3 bases: TGCGCCAGCAGCTTGGGGGCCCAGGGGAACACTGAAGCTTTCTTT. It is translated as CASSLGAQGNTEAFF.

The CDR3 region is CASSQVMGQTYEQYF. The CDR3 DNA reads TGTGCCAGCAGCCAAGTTATGGGCCAGACCTACGAGCAGTACTTC. The V call is TRBV4-2, the J call TRBJ2-7; D unresolved. Trimming left V 1 base short and J 2 bases short, with 12 bases between. Germline-derived CDR1 and CDR2 are LGHNA and YNFKEQ. The CDR3 totals 15 residues.

The gene calls are TRBV2 and TRBJ1-5, with 7 bases that match TRBD1. The CDR3 has 17 residues. With 6 bases clipped from V and 0 bases from J, the junction kept 11 bases outside the gene matches. The germline V gene encodes CDR1 SNHLY and CDR2 FYNNEI. CDR3 sequence: CASRAGTATYSNQPQHF. The CDR3 coding sequence is TGTGCCAGCAGGGCCGGGACAGCGACGTATAGCAATCAGCCCCAGCATTTT.

This chain links TRBV3-1 (or the pseudogene TRBV3-2) with TRBJ2-1; the match to TRBD1 covers 9 bases. The CDR3 is 14 amino acids. Trimming cost V 8 bases and J 4 bases; bases outside gene matches: 6. Germline V gene lookup returns CDR1 LGHDT and CDR2 YNNKEL (reference sequence). CDR3 bases: TGTGCCAGCGGCGACAGGGGGATATACAATGAGCAGTTCTTC. This codes for CASGDRGIYNEQFF.

CDR3 residues: CASSQSAAREESQHF. CDR3 coding DNA: TGCGCCAGCAGCCAGTCGGCGGCTCGCGAAGAATCCCAGCATTTT. The chain has TRBV4-3 and TRBJ1-5, with D uncertain. Germline V CDR1 and CDR2: LGHNA, YSLEER. This CDR3 has 15 amino acids. Trimming removed 3 bases from V and 11 bases from J, with 20 bases in between.

The chain employs TRBV5-1 and TRBJ2-7, with D possibly being TRBD2 (7 bases). This CDR3 is 14 amino acids long. Trimming removed 0 bases from V and 5 bases from J, with 12 bases in between. Germline assignment: CDR1 SGHRS and CDR2 YFSETQ. This CDR3 reads CASSLARGADEQYF. CDR3 nucleotides: TGCGCCAGCAGCTTGGCACGGGGGGCAGACGAGCAGTACTTC.

The V call is TRBV30, the J call TRBJ2-7; TRBD1 might be the D (6 bases). The germline V gene encodes CDR1 GTSNPN and CDR2 SVGIG (reference sequence). The germline V and J ends were trimmed by 2 bases and 0 bases, with 8 bases remaining between them. The CDR3 contains 13 residues. The chain's CDR3 is CAWSSQGSYEQYF. CDR3 nucleotide sequence: TGTGCCTGGAGTTCACAGGGCTCCTACGAGCAGTACTTC.

The J gene is TRBJ1-5, the V gene TRBV2; 12 bases align to TRBD1. Germline CDR1 SNHLY, CDR2 FYNNEI. Losses at the gene ends were 7 bases for V and 5 bases for J; bases not matched to a gene: 6. This CDR3 comprises 15 residues. CDR3 region: CASNPGQGADQPQHF. The CDR3 DNA is TGTGCCAGCAACCCGGGACAGGGGGCCGATCAGCCCCAGCATTTT.

This clone is a singleton in its sample. The chain has TRBV7-2 and TRBJ1-2, with 10 bases fitting TRBD1. Germline lookup yields CDR1 SGHTA and CDR2 FQGNSA. The trim removed 5 bases at V and 3 bases at J, leaving 12 bases unmatched. This CDR3 is built from 17 residues. CDR3 coding DNA: TGTGCCAGCAGCCCCGATTCGACAGGGGGCTCTTACTATGGCTACACCTTC. This gives the protein CASSPDSTGGSYYGYTF.

This chain joins TRBV10-3 and TRBJ1-2; perhaps TRBD1 as D (6 bases). In germline, CDR1 is ENHRY, CDR2 SYGVKD. The CDR3 runs 13 residues. V was trimmed by 6 bases and J by 0 bases, leaving 8 bases between them. The CDR3 DNA is TGTGCCATCAGGACAGGAGCTAACTATGGCTACACCTTC. Its translation: CAIRTGANYGYTF.

The chain employs TRBV28 and TRBJ1-2; D not resolved. With 5 bases removed from V and 8 bases from J, the gap between germline ends came to 15 bases. Germline-derived CDR1 and CDR2 are MDHEN and SYDVKM. The CDR3 has 13 amino acids. For the CDR3, the DNA is TGTGCCAGCAGTCTACTAGGTGGAGGAGGCTACACCTTC. Its translation is CASSLLGGGGYTF.

The chain is built from TRBV19 and TRBJ1-2; a possible D gene is TRBD1 (5 bases). V was pared by 8 bases and J by 1 base, with 11 bases between. The CDR3 loop spans 13 amino acids. Germline-derived CDR1 and CDR2 are LNHDA and SQIVND (reference sequence). The DNA for the CDR3 is TGTGCCAGTTCTAGGGGCGGTAACTATGGCTACACCTTC. Translating gives CASSRGGNYGYTF.

The V call is TRBV12-2, the J call TRBJ2-2; the table's D call of TRBD1 was not tested on the DNA. TRBV12-2 is a pseudogene locus. This CDR3 comprises 18 residues. The CDR3 sequence: CASRVLSDRSGNTGELFF. CDR3 bases: TGTGCAAGTCGCGTGTTATCCGACAGGTCCGGGAACACCGGGGAGCTGTTTTTT.

This chain joins TRBV6-2 or TRBV6-3 and TRBJ2-3, with 8 nucleotides matching TRBD1. The J segment lost 3 bases and the V segment lost 5 bases, leaving 10 bases of the junction unmatched. The CDR3 has 16 residues. Germline lookup yields CDR1 MNHEY and CDR2 SVGEGT. The CDR3: CASSVLRGRKTDTQYF. CDR3 coding DNA: TGTGCCAGCAGTGTACTCAGGGGGCGCAAAACAGATACGCAGTATTTT.

The chain couples TRBV11-3 to TRBJ2-2, with D perhaps matching TRBD2 (6 bases). The CDR3 contains 14 residues. V lost 1 base, J lost 4 bases, and 7 bases lay in between. Germline loops: CDR1 SGHNT, CDR2 YENEEA. The CDR3 DNA follows: TGTGCCAGCAGCTTAGCGCGGGGCACCGGGGAGCTGTTTTTT. It yields the protein CASSLARGTGELFF.

The CDR3 nucleotides read TGTGCCAGCAGTTTGTATCGTGGAAACACCATATATTTT. Its protein is CASSLYRGNTIYF. This chain uses TRBV28 with TRBJ1-3, with D uncertain. Looked up from germline, CDR1 is MDHEN and CDR2 is SYDVKM. CDR3 length equals 13 residues. V was trimmed by 3 bases and J by 3 bases, leaving 6 bases between them.

The gene calls are TRBV5-4 and TRBJ1-2; 8 nucleotides match TRBD1. Looked up from germline, CDR1 is SGHNT and CDR2 is YYREEE (reference sequence). Trimming removed 2 bases from V and 7 bases from J; junction bases left unmatched: 7. The CDR3 runs to 14 residues. CDR3 nucleotides: TGTGCCAGCAGCTTCGGACAGGGACTTCGTGGCTACACCTTC. Translating gives CASSFGQGLRGYTF. Full variable domain (rest looked up from reference TRBV5-4 and TRBJ1-2): ETGVTQSPTHLIKTRGQQVTLRCSSQSGHNTVSWYQQALGQGPQFIFQYYREEENGRGNFPPRFSGLQFPNYSSELNVNALELDDSALYLCASSFGQGLRGYTFGSGTRLTVV.

The chain links TRBV6-2 or TRBV6-3 to TRBJ1-2, with 8 positions matching TRBD1. CDR3 size: 15 residues. Germline loops: CDR1 MNHEY, CDR2 SVGEGT. V shed 2 bases and J 4 bases; nucleotides not matched to a gene: 6. The CDR3 bases are TGTGCCAGCAGTTACCGAAACAGGGGGGCCTATGGCTACACCTTC. This translates into CASSYRNRGAYGYTF.

DNA of the CDR3: TGTGCCACCCGACAGGGGAATGAAAAACTGTTTTTT. This sequence encodes CATRQGNEKLFF. This chain joins TRBV11-2 and TRBJ1-4, with TRBD1 identical over 8 bases. The CDR3 runs 12 residues. Germline V gene data show CDR1 as SGHAT and CDR2 as FQNNGV. The ends lost 10 bases at V and 5 bases at J; junction bases unmatched: 3.

The chain links TRBV7-8 to TRBJ1-4, with D unclear. The V and J ends lost 2 bases and 0 bases respectively, with 7 bases between them. The germline CDR1 and CDR2 sequences are SGHVS and FQNEAQ. The CDR3 sequence is 15 residues long. For the CDR3, the DNA is TGTGCCAGCAGCTTACAACGGGCAACTAATGAAAAACTGTTTTTT. It codes for CASSLQRATNEKLFF. Together with reference TRBV7-8 and TRBJ1-4, the CDR3 gives the full variable domain: GAGVSQSPRYKVAKRGQDVALRCDPISGHVSLFWYQQALGQGPEFLTYFQNEAQLDKSGLPSDRFFAERPEGSVSTLKIQRTQQEDSAVYLCASSLQRATNEKLFFGSGTQLSVL.